This paragraph covers one T cell receptor beta chain sequence. This specimen comes from a study of blood T cell repertoires in COVID-19. Study-level information: Both acute and convalescent COVID-19 samples were obtained from the United States, Italy and Spain. Sources were T cells, B-cell-depleted T cells, or PBMCs; the material itself was cDNA or gDNA.

Per the study methods: Estimation of nucleated cell counts was performed using reference gene primer amplification. Produced via immunoSEQ multiplex PCR; TCRdb's table is partial and in-frame only. That table gives V, J and clone size, and the DNA gave D and trimming. The sample includes under 350,000 clones, around 90% of them seen just once. This CDR3 spans 15 amino acids. Germline V gives CDR1 SGHRS, CDR2 YFSETQ. Unmatched junction bases numbered 6, after V lost 0 bases and J lost 4 bases. The sequence was obtained from a man aged 50-59 years with acute or convalescent COVID-19. The chain is built from TRBV5-1 and TRBJ2-7; TRBD1 agrees at 8 bases. The specimen was peripheral blood. The CDR3 DNA reads as TGCGCCAGCAGCTTGGGGGGACAGGAGATGTACGAGCAGTACTTC. Translation gives CASSLGGQEMYEQYF. Full variable domain (missing parts from reference TRBV5-1 and TRBJ2-7): KAGVTQTPRYLIKTRGQQVTLSCSPISGHRSVSWYQQTPGQGLQFLFEYFSETQRNKGNFPGRFSGRQFSNSRSEMNVSTLELGDSALYLCASSLGGQEMYEQYFGPGTRLTVT.